The 24 T cell receptor beta chains below come from one sample, sequenced in a study of T cell repertoires in cytomegalovirus infection. No cognate antigen is known for these TCRs. MiXCR was run by TCRdb on the reads, yielding one entry per CDR3 protein. The table records 640,000 or so distinct CDR3 sequences, approximately 33% of them present only once. Material: cultured PBMCs, obtained from culture after CMV antigen stimulation. Every receptor here comes from a human donor in good health (CMV status not recorded). Some clones in this sample may be carry-over from other donors' samples.

There are a few counts of this clonotype. This sequence joins TRBV27 and TRBJ2-2, with D unresolved. V lost 5 bases and J lost 7, with 8 bases in between. This CDR3 is built from 12 residues. Germline-derived CDR1 and CDR2 are MNHEY and SMNVEV (reference sequence). CDR3 nucleotides: TGTGCCAGCAGTGCCCTTGTCGGGGAGCTGTTTTTT. Translated, it gives CASSALVGELFF.

This clonotype was counted a few times. The CDR3 nucleotides read TGTGCCAGCAGCCACGGGACCGTTACCTACAATGAGCAGTTCTTC. Its protein product is CASSHGTVTYNEQFF. The J gene is TRBJ2-1, the V gene TRBV7-8; D assignment may be TRBD1 or TRBD2 (5 bases each). The CDR3 runs to 15 residues. Looked up from germline, CDR1 is SGHVS and CDR2 is FQNEAQ. Trimming removed 5 bases from V and 2 bases from J, with 13 bases in between.

The V gene is TRBV11-2, the J gene TRBJ2-5; maybe TRBD2 (6 bases). The CDR3 covers 16 residues. V lost 5 bases and J lost 0, with 16 bases in between. Per germline, CDR1 SGHAT and CDR2 FQNNGV. The CDR3 region has the DNA TGTGCCAGCAGCCCTAAGCGCGGGACTCACCAAGAGACCCAGTACTTC. Translation: CASSPKRGTHQETQYF. The full variable domain, completed using reference TRBV11-2 and TRBJ2-5, is EAGVAQSPRYKIIEKRQSVAFWCNPISGHATLYWYQQILGQGPKLLIQFQNNGVVDDSQLPKDRFSAERLKGVDSTLKIQPAKLEDSAVYLCASSPKRGTHQETQYFGPGTRLLVL.

The chain combines TRBV5-4 with TRBJ1-2; 7 bases line up with TRBD1. This CDR3 comprises 14 residues. Germline CDR1 reads SGHNT; CDR2 reads YYREEE (reference sequence). V lost 4 bases to trimming and J lost 2 bases; unmatched junction nucleotides: 5. CDR3 in amino acids: CASSQKGQNYGYTF. In DNA form, the CDR3 reads TGTGCCAGCAGCCAAAAGGGACAGAACTATGGCTACACCTTC.

The genes are TRBV2 and TRBJ1-5; D might be TRBD1 (6 bases). CDR1 is SNHLY and CDR2 is FYNNEI in the germline V gene. Trimming cost V 5 bases and J 5 bases, with 10 bases left between them. The CDR3 runs to 13 residues. CDR3 sequence (DNA): TGTGCCAGCAGTTTCAGGGGCCATCAGCCCCAGCATTTT. It encodes CASSFRGHQPQHF.

There are many counts of this clonotype. V and J are TRBV12-3 or TRBV12-4 and TRBJ2-1; 9 nucleotides line up with TRBD2. The CDR3 sequence is 16 residues long. Trimming took 3 bases from V and 7 from J; bases not matched to a gene: 10. The CDR3 sequence is CASSLGAGGPGNEQFF. CDR3 coding DNA: TGTGCCAGCAGTTTGGGCGCGGGAGGGCCGGGTAATGAGCAGTTCTTC.

This clonotype was recorded a few times. The rearrangement uses TRBV11-2 and TRBJ1-4; D is perhaps TRBD1 (5 bases). The germline V gene has CDR1 SGHAT and CDR2 FQNNGV. V lost 2 bases and J lost 6, with 10 bases in between. The CDR3 runs 14 residues. The CDR3 DNA follows: TGTGCCAGCAGCTTAAGGGGACTGGATGAAAAACTGTTTTTT. Encoded protein: CASSLRGLDEKLFF.

This clonotype was counted only a few times. The chain links TRBV18 to TRBJ1-2; 8 bases align to TRBD1. V was clipped by 2 bases and J by 8 bases; unmatched bases: 13. The V gene's germline CDR1 is KGHSH and CDR2 LQKENI. This CDR3 has 16 residues. CDR3 DNA sequence: TGTGCCAGCTCACCAGGCGGCGGACAGGGAATTGAAGGCTACACCTTC. Protein: CASSPGGGQGIEGYTF.

The chain carries TRBV5-1 and TRBJ2-2; unclear D gene. CDR1 and CDR2 from the germline V gene are SGHRS and YFSETQ. The CDR3 runs 15 residues. Trimming took 2 bases from V and 4 from J, leaving 12 bases between them. In DNA form, the CDR3 reads TGCGCCAGCAGCTTAGCTCACACCGGCACCGGGGAGCTGTTTTTT. Translation: CASSLAHTGTGELFF.

The chain recombines TRBV12-3 or TRBV12-4 with TRBJ2-7; unclear D gene. V lost 3 bases to trimming and J lost 10 bases, with 10 bases between them. This CDR3 comprises 11 residues. In DNA, the CDR3 is TGTGCCAGCAGTTTCGGGCTAGACCAGTACTTC. Protein sequence: CASSFGLDQYF.

The rearrangement uses TRBV9 and TRBJ2-3; 7 bases map to TRBD2. This CDR3 contains 15 residues. V shed 0 bases and J 3 bases; nucleotides not matched to a gene: 4. CDR1 is SGDLS and CDR2 is YYNGEE in the germline V gene. Written as DNA, the CDR3 is TGTGCCAGCAGCGTAGCATGGGGAGGGACAGATACGCAGTATTTT. It codes for CASSVAWGGTDTQYF. Full variable domain (outside the CDR3, taken from reference TRBV9 and TRBJ2-3): DSGVTQTPKHLITATGQRVTLRCSPRSGDLSVYWYQQSLDQGLQFLIQYYNGEERAKGNILERFSAQQFPDLHSELNLSSLELGDSALYFCASSVAWGGTDTQYFGPGTRLTVL.

This clonotype was found many times. J is TRBJ1-2 and V is TRBV12-3 or TRBV12-4; TRBD1 matches 7 bases. With 5 bases clipped from V and 6 bases from J, the junction kept 3 bases outside the gene matches. This CDR3 has 12 amino acids. CDR3 coding DNA: TGTGCCAGCAGTCTACAGGGGCATGGCTACACCTTC. It is translated as CASSLQGHGYTF.

The count of this clonotype is one. The chain recombines TRBV2 with TRBJ1-2, with 9 positions matching TRBD1. CDR1 is SNHLY, CDR2 FYNNEI, per germline. The CDR3 covers 13 residues. The V gene end was trimmed by 6 bases and the J gene end by 5 bases; junction bases not matched to a gene: 4. In DNA form, the CDR3 reads TGTGCCAGCAGAGGACAGGGGAGTTATGGCTACACCTTC. Translation: CASRGQGSYGYTF.

This clonotype was found a few times. The chain joins TRBV5-1 to TRBJ1-3; D gene unclear. Germline CDR1 and CDR2: SGHRS and YFSETQ. V was trimmed by 1 base and J by 1 base, leaving 9 bases between them. The CDR3 is made up of 15 amino acids. CDR3 loop: CASSLSGSSGNTIYF. The CDR3 DNA sequence: TGCGCCAGCAGCTTGTCAGGATCTTCTGGAAACACCATATATTTT.

This clonotype was counted between two and nine times. The chain recombines TRBV6-2 or TRBV6-3 with TRBJ2-1, with D maybe TRBD1 (7 bases). Per germline, CDR1 MNHEY and CDR2 SVGEGT. The V and J ends lost 5 bases and 4 bases respectively, with 12 bases between them. The CDR3 has 14 amino acids. The CDR3 region is CASSPRGAYNEQFF. CDR3 coding DNA: TGTGCCAGCAGTCCCAGGGGGGCTTACAATGAGCAGTTCTTC.

This chain links TRBV4-3 with TRBJ1-3; D unresolved. This CDR3 is built from 16 residues. Per the germline V gene, CDR1 is LGHNA and CDR2 is YSLEER. V was shortened by 1 base and J by 0 bases, with 10 bases between the two germline ends. Here the CDR3 DNA reads TGCGCCAGCAGCCAAGGGGTAAGAAGCTCTGGAAACACCATATATTTT. It specifies CASSQGVRSSGNTIYF.

The CDR3: CASTKRGGNVYNEQFF. The CDR3, as DNA: TGTGCCAGCACAAAGCGGGGGGGAAACGTTTACAATGAGCAGTTCTTC. The chain carries TRBV27 and TRBJ2-1, with TRBD2 identical over 10 bases. The trim removed 7 bases at V and 4 bases at J, leaving 10 bases unmatched. The germline CDR1 and CDR2 sequences are MNHEY and SMNVEV (reference sequence). The CDR3 covers 16 residues.

The chain joins TRBV7-8 to TRBJ2-2; D is perhaps TRBD1 or TRBD2 (6 bases each). The CDR3 length is 17 residues. V lost 5 bases to trimming and J lost 2 bases, with 18 bases between them. Looked up from germline, CDR1 is SGHVS and CDR2 is FQNEAQ. This chain's CDR3 is CASSARGRVLNTGELFF. Written as DNA, the CDR3 is TGTGCCAGCAGCGCCCGGGGGCGGGTTCTTAACACCGGGGAGCTGTTTTTT.

The sample holds a few counts of this clonotype. The rearrangement uses TRBV7-9 and TRBJ1-2; TRBD1 matches 9 bases. The germline gives CDR1 SEHNR, CDR2 FQNEAQ (reference sequence). J lost 6 bases, V lost 7 bases, and 9 bases had no gene match. The CDR3 covers 14 residues. CDR3 residues: CASTETGGADGYTF. The DNA for the CDR3 is TGTGCCAGCACCGAAACAGGGGGCGCGGATGGCTACACCTTC.

In this sample, this clonotype turned up a few times. The rearrangement links TRBV11-2 to TRBJ2-7, with 7 nucleotides matching TRBD1. V dropped 5 bases and J dropped 0; count of bases not matched to a gene: 7. This CDR3 is 15 amino acids long. The germline V gene has CDR1 SGHAT and CDR2 FQNNGV. The CDR3 bases are TGTGCCAGCAGCACGCAGACAGGGACCTCCTACGAGCAGTACTTC. This gives the protein CASSTQTGTSYEQYF.

This clonotype was recorded a few times. The chain recombines TRBV19 with TRBJ1-2; D ambiguous. CDR1 and CDR2 (germline): LNHDA, SQIVND (reference sequence). This CDR3 region has 14 residues. With 3 bases removed from V and 4 bases from J, the gap between germline ends came to 12 bases. The chain's CDR3 is CASSMASMGYGYTF. The CDR3 DNA sequence: TGTGCCAGTAGTATGGCCAGTATGGGCTATGGCTACACCTTC.

The chain is built from TRBV7-2 and TRBJ1-1, with D maybe TRBD1 (6 bases). The V gene's germline CDR1 is SGHTA and CDR2 FQGNSA. V lost 0 bases and J 3 bases, leaving 11 bases between the germline ends. The CDR3 has 15 amino acids. CDR3 loop: CASSLATGLDTEAFF. The CDR3 DNA reads TGTGCCAGCAGCTTAGCTACAGGGTTGGACACTGAAGCTTTCTTT.

This clonotype showed up just a few times. This sequence joins TRBV19 and TRBJ2-1; 10 positions match TRBD2. The CDR3 runs to 13 residues. V lost 6 bases to trimming and J lost 10 bases; unmatched junction nucleotides: 6. CDR1 LNHDA and CDR2 SQIVND come from the germline V gene (reference sequence). The CDR3 spells CASRKRGGGEQFF. CDR3 nucleotide sequence: TGTGCCAGTAGAAAGCGGGGGGGGGGCGAGCAGTTCTTC.

V is TRBV12-3 or TRBV12-4 and J is TRBJ1-3, with 8 positions matching TRBD1. J gave up 2 bases and V 8 bases, and 5 bases lay outside the gene matches. This CDR3 region has 14 residues. The CDR3 DNA reads as TGTGCCAGCGGTGTGACAGGGGCTGGAAACACCATATATTTT. This translates into CASGVTGAGNTIYF.